The subject of this entry is one TCR beta chain. The clone's antigen remains unknown. No base-level quality is on record; no much larger clone is a single base apart. The junction carries 12 bases between V and J, which are trimmed by 2 bases and 6 bases respectively. The CDR3 runs 15 amino acids, cysteine and phenylalanine included. Only the CDR3 DNA is retained, 45 bases long and in frame from the first base. CDR1 and CDR2 (SGHRS, YFSETQ) derive from the germline V gene. These data are taken from a study of T cell responses to AZD1222 COVID-19 vaccine (dated by TCRdb to the early 2020s). With regard to the full study: AZD1222 recipients given second doses at about 4 weeks or at about 12 weeks were pooled, since spike-specific TCR depth and breadth were not found to differ between the two schedules. A total of approximately 250 trial participants underwent TCR sequencing, of whom about 200 had received two doses of AZD1222 and about 25 had received two doses of the MenACWY control vaccine. Trial participants were enrolled by age into 18-55, 56-69 and 70-plus year subgroups, with roughly 150, 30 and 60 TCR-sequenced participants respectively. Findings and caveats that apply to the study as a whole: After two AZD1222 doses, both the breadth and the depth of spike-specific TCRs were significantly higher than at day 0 and than in MenACWY recipients. Because no day 14 peak-response samples were available, repertoires were characterized only after the peak T cell response. In the small 56-69-year group, the increase in depth fell short of significance, most likely because of low power. Nearly half of unique spike-specific TCRs reportedly recognized epitopes outside regions mutated in the B.1.351 and B.1.1.7 variants. Most participants were white British and females outnumbered males, and the authors suggested that clonal diversity may have been underestimated. Conclusions about previously exposed vaccinees were limited because only six AZD1222 recipients were SARS-CoV-2 seropositive at baseline. The vaccine-associated CD4 TCRs covered the entire spike protein, and the dominant responses fell in regions 160-218 and 743-854.

The time point tag for this specimen amounts to: baseline before first vaccination. Vaccinee samples came from UK trials COV001 and COV002, including a single-blind randomized controlled phase 2/3 trial of AZD1222 (ChAdOx1 nCoV-19) in healthy adults. Trial participant PBMC samples were collected at day 0 and day 28 after the second dose for TCRbeta chain sequencing. The CDR3 regions of human TCRbeta chains were subjected to immunosequencing. In the paper's pipeline: Repertoire TCRs were matched against a reference library of SARS-CoV-2-specific TCRs generated with the MIRA antigen-specificity platform. Breadth was defined as the fraction of unique TCRs that were SARS-CoV-2-associated. Depth was defined as the fraction of total T cells that were SARS-CoV-2-associated. Using the MIRA data, every spike-specific TCR was mapped to the spike region that the TCR reacted to and assigned to either a CD4 or a CD8 class. Log10-transformed breadth and depth values were compared by one-way ANOVA with Sidak's multiple comparisons tests. Imported from immuneACCESS, the table was reduced by TCRdb to in-frame sequences with V and J called. These copies leave out some clones; in studies compared against another copy, an unresolved V gene accounts for under half, and the cause of the remainder is not known. D and trimming were read from the DNA, whereas the V and J calls and clone size are those reported in that table. The sample data list about 140,000 clones, and about four fifths of these were observed just once. The leading ten clones occupy roughly 3.9% of the sample.

The starting material was peripheral blood, obtained on day 0 of AZD1222 vaccination. Here the chain combines TRBV5-1 and TRBJ1-6; a weak D assignment points to TRBD1 (5 bases agree). The sequence came from an adult in good health. CDR3 region: CASSLLGTGNSPLHF. DNA sequence: TGCGCCAGCAGCTTACTAGGGACGGGTAATTCACCCCTCCACTTT. The reference TRBV5-1 and TRBJ1-6 proteins fill in what lies around the CDR3, so the full variable domain reads KAGVTQTPRYLIKTRGQQVTLSCSPISGHRSVSWYQQTPGQGLQFLFEYFSETQRNKGNFPGRFSGRQFSNSRSEMNVSTLELGDSALYLCASSLLGTGNSPLHFGNGTRLTVT.